The clone carrying this TCR beta chain occurred a few times. Its target is not known. This entry belongs to a study of early T cells in non-severe SARS-CoV-2 infection. At the level of the study: Unpaired chains resulted from sequencing bulk RNA of unsorted whole blood.

Germline CDR1 and CDR2: MNHNY and SVGAGI (reference sequence). V lost 7 bases, J lost 8 bases, and 14 bases lay in between. This CDR3 comprises 12 residues. General study points: Clonotype matching in VDJdb favored anti-spike CD8 responses and did not capture private and CD4 specificities.

Individual cDNA molecules carried attached unique molecular identifiers. TCRdb passed the 5' RACE reads through MiXCR, listing each CDR3 protein once. Counted here are some 61,000 distinct CDR3 sequences, approximately 10% occurring once; the ten biggest clones make up approximately 4%. Sequencing used whole blood, obtained at baseline. This sequence originates from an adult who was a healthcare worker with PCR-confirmed SARS-CoV-2 infection or an uninfected control (not recorded which). The chain combines TRBV6-6 with TRBJ1-1, with D uncertain. CDR3 nucleotides: TGTGCCAGCAACAAAGTCCAGGCGGAAGCTTTCTTT. Its protein is CASNKVQAEAFF.